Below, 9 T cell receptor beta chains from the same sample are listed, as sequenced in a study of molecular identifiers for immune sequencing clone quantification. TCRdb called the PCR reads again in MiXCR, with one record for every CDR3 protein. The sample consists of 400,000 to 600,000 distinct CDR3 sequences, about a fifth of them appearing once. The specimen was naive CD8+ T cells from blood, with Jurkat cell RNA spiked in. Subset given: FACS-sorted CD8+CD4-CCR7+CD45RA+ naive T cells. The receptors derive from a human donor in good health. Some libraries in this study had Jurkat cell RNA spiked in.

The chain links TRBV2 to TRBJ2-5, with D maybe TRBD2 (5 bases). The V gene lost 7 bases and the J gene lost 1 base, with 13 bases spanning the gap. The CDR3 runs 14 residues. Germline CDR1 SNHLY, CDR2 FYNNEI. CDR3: CASIGSVPQETQYF. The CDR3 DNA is TGTGCCAGCATTGGTAGCGTTCCCCAAGAGACCCAGTACTTC.

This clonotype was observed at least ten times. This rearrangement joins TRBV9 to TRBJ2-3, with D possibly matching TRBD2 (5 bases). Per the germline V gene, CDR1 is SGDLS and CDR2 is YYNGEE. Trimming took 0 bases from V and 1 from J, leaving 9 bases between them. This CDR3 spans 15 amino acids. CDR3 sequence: CASSVGGEGTDTQYF. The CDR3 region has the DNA TGTGCCAGCAGCGTAGGGGGAGAGGGCACAGATACGCAGTATTTT.

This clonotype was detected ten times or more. The CDR3 region has the DNA TGTGCCACCTCCACAGAACTGAAAAACATTCAGTACTTC. Protein product: CATSTELKNIQYF. This sequence joins TRBV15 and TRBJ2-4, with D uncertain. The CDR3 totals 13 residues. Trimming removed 8 bases from V and 4 bases from J, with 12 bases in between. Germline CDR1 is LNHNV and CDR2 is YYDKDF (reference sequence).

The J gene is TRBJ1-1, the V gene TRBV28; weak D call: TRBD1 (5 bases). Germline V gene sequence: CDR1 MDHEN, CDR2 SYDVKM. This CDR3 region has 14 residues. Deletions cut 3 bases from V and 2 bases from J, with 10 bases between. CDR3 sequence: CASSLGGINTEAFF. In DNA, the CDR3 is TGTGCCAGCAGTTTGGGGGGAATCAACACTGAAGCTTTCTTT. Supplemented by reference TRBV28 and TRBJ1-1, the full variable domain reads DVKVTQSSRYLVKRTGEKVFLECVQDMDHENMFWYRQDPGLGLRLIYFSYDVKMKEKGDIPEGYSVSREKKERFSLILESASTNQTSMYLCASSLGGINTEAFFGQGTRLTVV.

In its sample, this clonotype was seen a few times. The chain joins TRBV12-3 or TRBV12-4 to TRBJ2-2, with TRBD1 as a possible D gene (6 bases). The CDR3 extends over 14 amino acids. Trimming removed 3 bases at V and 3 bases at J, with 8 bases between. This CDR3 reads CASSFTGYTGELFF. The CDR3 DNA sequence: TGTGCCAGCAGTTTCACAGGGTACACCGGGGAGCTGTTTTTT.

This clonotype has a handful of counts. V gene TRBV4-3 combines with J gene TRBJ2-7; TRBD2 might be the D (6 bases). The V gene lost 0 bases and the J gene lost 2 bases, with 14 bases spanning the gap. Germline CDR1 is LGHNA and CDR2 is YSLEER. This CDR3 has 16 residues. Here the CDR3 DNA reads TGCGCCAGCAGCCAAGATCTCGACGGGAGCCCCTACGAGCAGTACTTC. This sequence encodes CASSQDLDGSPYEQYF.

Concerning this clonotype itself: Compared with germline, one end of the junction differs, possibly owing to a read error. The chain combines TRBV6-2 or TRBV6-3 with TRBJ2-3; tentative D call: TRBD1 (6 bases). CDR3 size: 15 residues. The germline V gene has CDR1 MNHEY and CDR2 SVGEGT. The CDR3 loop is CAGSYGRGPLDTQYF. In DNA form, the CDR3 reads TGTGCCGGCAGTTACGGCAGGGGCCCTTTGGATACGCAGTATTTT.

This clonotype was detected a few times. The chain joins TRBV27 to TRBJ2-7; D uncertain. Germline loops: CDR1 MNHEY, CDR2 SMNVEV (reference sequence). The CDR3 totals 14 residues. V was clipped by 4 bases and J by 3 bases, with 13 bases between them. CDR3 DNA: TGTGCCAGCAGTTCACCCGGACCCTTCTACGAGCAGTACTTC. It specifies CASSSPGPFYEQYF.

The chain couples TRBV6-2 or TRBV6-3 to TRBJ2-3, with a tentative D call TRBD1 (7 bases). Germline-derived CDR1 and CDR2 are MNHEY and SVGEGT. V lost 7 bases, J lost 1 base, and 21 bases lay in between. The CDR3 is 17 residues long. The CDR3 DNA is TGTGCCAGCAATCGTGGAGGGGGCAGAAGACGCACAGATACGCAGTATTTT. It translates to CASNRGGGRRRTDTQYF.